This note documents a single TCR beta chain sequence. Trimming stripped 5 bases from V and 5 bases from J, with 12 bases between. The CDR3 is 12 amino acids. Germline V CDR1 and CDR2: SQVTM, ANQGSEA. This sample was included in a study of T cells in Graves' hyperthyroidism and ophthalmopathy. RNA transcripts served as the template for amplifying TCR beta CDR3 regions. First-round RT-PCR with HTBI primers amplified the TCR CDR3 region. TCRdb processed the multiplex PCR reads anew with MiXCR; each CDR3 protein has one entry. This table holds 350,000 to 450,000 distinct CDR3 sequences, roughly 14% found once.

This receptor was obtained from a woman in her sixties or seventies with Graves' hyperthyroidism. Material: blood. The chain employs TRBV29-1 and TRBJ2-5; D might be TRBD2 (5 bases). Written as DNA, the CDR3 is TGCAGCGTTCGTCTGGGCGGGGAGACCCAGTACTTC. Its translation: CSVRLGGETQYF.